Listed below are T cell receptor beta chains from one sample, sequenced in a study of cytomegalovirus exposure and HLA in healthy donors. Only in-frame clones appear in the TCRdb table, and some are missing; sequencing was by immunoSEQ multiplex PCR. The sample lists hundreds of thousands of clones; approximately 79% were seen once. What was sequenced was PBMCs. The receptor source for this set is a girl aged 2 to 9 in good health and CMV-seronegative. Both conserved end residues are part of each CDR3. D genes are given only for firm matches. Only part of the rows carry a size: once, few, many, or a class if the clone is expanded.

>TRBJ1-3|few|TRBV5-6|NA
TGTGCCAGCAGCTTGCGCAGGGCCGGAGGAAACACCATATATTTT
CASSLRRAGGNTIYF
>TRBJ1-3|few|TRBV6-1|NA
TGTGCCAGCAGTTCAGACAGAGCTGGAAACACCATATATTTT
CASSSDRAGNTIYF
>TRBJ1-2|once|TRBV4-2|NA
TGTGCCAGCAGCCAAGATAGGCGGTATGGCTACACCTTC
CASSQDRRYGYTF
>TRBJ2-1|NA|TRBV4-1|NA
TGCGCCAGCAGCCAAGAGTGGGAAGGGGGAGAATCCTACAATGAGCAGTTCTTC
CASSQEWEGGESYNEQFF
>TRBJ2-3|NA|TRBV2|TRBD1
TGTGCCAACCGGGACAGGTACACAGATACGCAGTATTTT
CANRDRYTDTQYF
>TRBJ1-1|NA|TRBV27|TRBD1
TGTGCCAGCAGTCCGCGGACAGGGGCTGAAGCTTTCTTT
CASSPRTGAEAFF
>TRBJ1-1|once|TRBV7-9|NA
TGTGCCAGCAGGTCAGATTTAGCTTTCTTT
CASRSDLAFF
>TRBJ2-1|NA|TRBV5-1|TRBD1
TGCGCCAGCAGCTTGGCCGTCGGACAGGGCCCCCTCTACAATGAGCAGTTCTTC
CASSLAVGQGPLYNEQFF
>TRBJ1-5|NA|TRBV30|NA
TGTGCCTGGAGTGTAACGTCAGACAATCAGCCCCAGCATTTT
CAWSVTSDNQPQHF
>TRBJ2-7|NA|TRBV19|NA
TGTGCCAGTAGCCCACAGGAAACCTACGAGCAGTACTTC
CASSPQETYEQYF
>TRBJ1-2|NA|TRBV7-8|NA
TGTGCCAGCAGCTTAAGGGGCGGAGGGGACTATGGCTACACCTTC
CASSLRGGGDYGYTF
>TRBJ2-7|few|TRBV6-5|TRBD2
TGTGCCAGCAGTTACTCTGCGGGGGAGGTCTACGAGCAGTACTTC
CASSYSAGEVYEQYF
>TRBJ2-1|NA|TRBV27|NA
TGTGCCAGCAGTTTACAAATGTACAATGAGCAGTTCTTC
CASSLQMYNEQFF
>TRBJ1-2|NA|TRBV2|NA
TGTGCCAGCAGCCCTACAGCACCCTATGGCTACACCTTC
CASSPTAPYGYTF
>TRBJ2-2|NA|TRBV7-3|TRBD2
TGTGCCAGCAGCCTTAGCGGGGGGGTAGGATCATCTGGGGAGCTGTTTTTT
CASSLSGGVGSSGELFF
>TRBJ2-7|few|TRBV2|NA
TGTGCCAGCAGCCTCTATAGCTACGAGCAGTACTTC
CASSLYSYEQYF
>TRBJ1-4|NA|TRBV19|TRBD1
TGTGCCAGTACCCCAAACCTGGACAGGGGGGTTGAAAAACTGTTTTTT
CASTPNLDRGVEKLFF
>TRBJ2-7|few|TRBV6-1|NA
TGTGCCAGCAGTGAACGCGGAAACGAGCAGTACTTC
CASSERGNEQYF
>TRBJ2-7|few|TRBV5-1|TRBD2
TGCGCCAGCAGCGACCCGGGGGGCTCCTACGAGCAGTACTTC
CASSDPGGSYEQYF
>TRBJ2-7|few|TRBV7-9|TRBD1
TGTGCCAGCAGCTCCCCCGGGACAGGGGTCTACGAGCAGTACTTC
CASSSPGTGVYEQYF
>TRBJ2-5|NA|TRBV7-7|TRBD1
TGTGCCAGCAGCCAGGGCGGGACAGGGCGAAAAGAGACCCAGTACTTC
CASSQGGTGRKETQYF
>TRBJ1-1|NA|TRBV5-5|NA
TGTGCCAGCAGCCTCGTTGCCTTCCCAGGTATGGCCGTTGGAGCTTTCTTT
CASSLVAFPGMAVGAFF
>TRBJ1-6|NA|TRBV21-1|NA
TGTGCCAGCAGCAAAGGCGAATTTGGGAGCTCCTATAATTCACCCCTCCACTTT
CASSKGEFGSSYNSPLHF
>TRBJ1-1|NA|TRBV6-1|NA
TGTGCCAGCAATAGCAAAGCTTTCTTT
CASNSKAFF
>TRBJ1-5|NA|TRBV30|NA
TGTGCCTGGAGTGTTGCGGGAGGAAGTCAGCCCCAGCATTTT
CAWSVAGGSQPQHF
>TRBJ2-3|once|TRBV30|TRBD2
TGTGCCTGGACGCCTAGCGGACGACTCGATACGCAGTATTTT
CAWTPSGRLDTQYF
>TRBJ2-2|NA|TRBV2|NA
TGTGCCAGCAGGATGGACAGATCTATCAACACCGGGGAGCTGTTTTTT
CASRMDRSINTGELFF
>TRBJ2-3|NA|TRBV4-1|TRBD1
TGCGCCAGCAGCCAAACGGGACAGGAGAACACAGATACGCAGTATTTT
CASSQTGQENTDTQYF
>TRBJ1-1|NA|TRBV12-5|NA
TGTGCTAGTGGTTTGACTGAGACTGAAGCTTTCTTT
CASGLTETEAFF
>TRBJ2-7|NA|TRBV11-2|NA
TGTGCCAGCAGCCCCGGGATGCGCATACACGAGCAGTACTTC
CASSPGMRIHEQYF
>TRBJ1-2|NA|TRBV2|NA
TGTGCCAGCAGTGACGGGAGCCTCTATGGCTACACCTTC
CASSDGSLYGYTF
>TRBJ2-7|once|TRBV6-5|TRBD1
TGTGCCAGCAGTTACTTGAGACAGGGGAGTTACGAGCAGTACTTC
CASSYLRQGSYEQYF
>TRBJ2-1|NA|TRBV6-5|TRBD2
TGTGCCAGCAGTTACGGGCTAGCGGTTTACAATGAGCAGTTCTTC
CASSYGLAVYNEQFF
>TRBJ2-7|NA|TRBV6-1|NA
TGTGCCAGCAGTGACAGGGTGACATCCTACGAGCAGTACTTC
CASSDRVTSYEQYF
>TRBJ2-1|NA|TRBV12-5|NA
TGTGCTAGTGGTTTGAGCGGAGGAGGTGAGCAGTTCTTC
CASGLSGGGEQFF
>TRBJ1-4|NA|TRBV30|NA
TGTGCCTGGAGTCGGCCAGCGGAAAAACTGTTTTTT
CAWSRPAEKLFF
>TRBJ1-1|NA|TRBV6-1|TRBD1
TGTGCCAGCAGTCAGGGGGCGATCAACACTGAAGCTTTCTTT
CASSQGAINTEAFF
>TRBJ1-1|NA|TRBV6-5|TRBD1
TGTGCCAGCAGTTCGAGCCAAGGGGGCTACCTCACTGAAGCTTTCTTT
CASSSSQGGYLTEAFF
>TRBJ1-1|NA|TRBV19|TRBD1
TGTGCCAGTAGTATCAGGACAGGGCTCATGAACACTGAAGCTTTCTTT
CASSIRTGLMNTEAFF
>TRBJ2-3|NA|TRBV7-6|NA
TGTGCCAGCAGCGCCGCGGGGTGGGGAAGCACAGATACGCAGTATTTT
CASSAAGWGSTDTQYF
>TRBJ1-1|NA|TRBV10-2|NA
TGCGCCAGCAGTGAGTTCGGGAGGAACACTGAAGCTTTCTTT
CASSEFGRNTEAFF